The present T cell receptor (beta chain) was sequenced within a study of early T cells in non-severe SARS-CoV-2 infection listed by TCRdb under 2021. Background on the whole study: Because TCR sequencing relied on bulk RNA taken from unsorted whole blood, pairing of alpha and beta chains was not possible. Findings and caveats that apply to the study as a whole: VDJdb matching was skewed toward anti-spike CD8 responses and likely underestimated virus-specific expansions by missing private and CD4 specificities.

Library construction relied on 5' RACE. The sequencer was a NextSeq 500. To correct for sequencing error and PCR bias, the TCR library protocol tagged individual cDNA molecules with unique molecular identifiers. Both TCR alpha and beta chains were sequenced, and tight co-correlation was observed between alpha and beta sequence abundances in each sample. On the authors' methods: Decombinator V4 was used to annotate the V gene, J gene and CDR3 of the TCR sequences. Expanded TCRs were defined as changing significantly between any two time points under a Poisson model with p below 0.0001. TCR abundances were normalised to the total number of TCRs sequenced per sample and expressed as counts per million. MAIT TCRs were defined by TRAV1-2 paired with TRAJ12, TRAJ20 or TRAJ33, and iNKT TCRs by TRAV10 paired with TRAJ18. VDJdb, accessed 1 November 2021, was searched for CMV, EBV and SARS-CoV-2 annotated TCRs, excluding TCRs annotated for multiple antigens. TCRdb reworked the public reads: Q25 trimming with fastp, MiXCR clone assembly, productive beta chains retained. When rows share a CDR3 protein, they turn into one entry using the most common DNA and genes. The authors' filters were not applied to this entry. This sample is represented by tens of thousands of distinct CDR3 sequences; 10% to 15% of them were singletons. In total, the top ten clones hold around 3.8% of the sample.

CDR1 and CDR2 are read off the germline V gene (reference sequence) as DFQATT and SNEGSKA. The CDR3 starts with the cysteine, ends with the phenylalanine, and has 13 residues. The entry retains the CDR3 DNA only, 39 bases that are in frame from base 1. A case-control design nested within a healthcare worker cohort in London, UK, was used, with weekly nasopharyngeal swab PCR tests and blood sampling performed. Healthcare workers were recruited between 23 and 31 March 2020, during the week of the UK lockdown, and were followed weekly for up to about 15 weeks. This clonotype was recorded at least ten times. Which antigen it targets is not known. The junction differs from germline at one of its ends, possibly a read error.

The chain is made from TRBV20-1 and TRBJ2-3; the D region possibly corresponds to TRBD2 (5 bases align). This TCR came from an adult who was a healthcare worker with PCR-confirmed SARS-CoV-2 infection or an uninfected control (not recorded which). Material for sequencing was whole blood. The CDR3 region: CSVRGLATDTQYF. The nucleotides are TGCAGTGTTAGAGGGCTAGCCACAGATACGCAGTATTTT.